A selection of T cell receptor beta chains follows, all from one sample in a study of T cells after yellow fever vaccination. TCRdb used MiXCR to reprocess the 5' RACE reads, holding one entry per CDR3 protein. The table has 14,000 or so distinct CDR3 sequences, 7.3% seen once; the top ten hold roughly 1.5%. The starting material was PBMCs, either bulk or a sorted T-cell subset (CD4+, CD8+, memory, or dextramer-sorted; not recorded which), obtained on the day of the yellow fever booster vaccination. The receptors originated from a man between 18 and 35 years old who received the YFV17D yellow fever vaccine. Both conserved end residues are part of each CDR3. The order of the fields is D gene, V gene, clone size, J gene, CDR3 DNA, CDR3 protein. A D gene is named only where the DNA matches it firmly. Clone size is shown for a subset of rows, as once, few, many or a class of expanded clone.

>TRBD1|TRBV5-1|many|TRBJ1-6
TGCGCCAGCACCCGGGACAGCAATTCACCCCTCCACTTT
CASTRDSNSPLHF
>-|TRBV7-8|medium-sized|TRBJ2-3
TGTGCCAGCAGCTTAGCCAAGGGGGGACGCGATACGCAGTATTTT
CASSLAKGGRDTQYF
>-|TRBV7-8|medium-sized|TRBJ2-3
TGTGCCACAGGGGACGGAGCAAGAGATACGCAGTATTTT
CATGDGARDTQYF
>-|TRBV5-5|many|TRBJ2-3
TGTGCCAGCAGCTTGGCGCCCGGTAGCACAGATACGCAGTATTTT
CASSLAPGSTDTQYF
>-|TRBV5-4|many|TRBJ2-3
TGTGCCAGCACGACGCCCGGCGGGTCCGCCGATACGCAGTATTTT
CASTTPGGSADTQYF
>-|TRBV9|medium-sized|TRBJ2-7
TGTGCCAGCAGCGTAGGGGCAGGGGAGCAGTACTTC
CASSVGAGEQYF
>-|TRBV19|many|TRBJ2-2
TGTGCCAGTAGTATGTGGGGTGCCGGGGAGCTGTTTTTT
CASSMWGAGELFF
>-|TRBV7-2|many|TRBJ2-1
TGTGCCAGCAGCTCTCCCCCGCGCCAGACACCCAATGAGCAGTTCTTC
CASSSPPRQTPNEQFF
>-|TRBV7-7|many|TRBJ2-5
TGTGCCAGCAGCTTAGCGCCAACAGGCTCCCAAGAGACCCAGTACTTC
CASSLAPTGSQETQYF
>TRBD1|TRBV10-3|many|TRBJ1-5
TGTGCCATCAGTGAATCCAGGGGGGGACCTCAGCCCCAGCATTTT
CAISESRGGPQPQHF
>TRBD2|TRBV7-6|many|TRBJ2-5
TGTGCCAGCAGCTTAGCCTCTAGCGGGGGGCCGAAGCAAGAGACCCAGTACTTC
CASSLASSGGPKQETQYF
>TRBD1|TRBV11-2|many|TRBJ2-1
TGTGCCAGCAGCTCGACAGGGGGCGATGAGCAGTTCTTC
CASSSTGGDEQFF
>-|TRBV2|many|TRBJ2-5
TGTGCCAGCAGTGCGGCTATCCAAGAGACCCAGTACTTC
CASSAAIQETQYF
>-|TRBV29-1|many|TRBJ2-7
TGCAGCGTCGTTTGGGACTACGAGCAGTACTTC
CSVVWDYEQYF
>-|TRBV7-2|many|TRBJ1-1
TGTGCCAGCAGCTTACTATGGAGGGGCGCTGAAGCTTTCTTT
CASSLLWRGAEAFF
>TRBD1|TRBV5-1|many|TRBJ2-7
TGCGCCAGCAGCCCCCGACAGGGGGCGTACGAGCAGTACTTC
CASSPRQGAYEQYF
>TRBD2|TRBV20-1|medium-sized|TRBJ2-2
TGCAGTGCTAGAGAGCGGGGGGCGAACACCGGGGAGCTGTTTTTT
CSARERGANTGELFF
>TRBD1|TRBV5-1|many|TRBJ2-4
TGCGCCAGCAGCGAGAGACAGGGCTTAGCCAAAAACATTCAGTACTTC
CASSERQGLAKNIQYF
>-|TRBV14|-|TRBJ1-5
TGTGCCAGCAGCCCTACCGAGGATCAGCCCCAGCATTTT
CASSPTEDQPQHF
>-|TRBV12-5|many|TRBJ2-4
TGTGCTAGTGGTTTAGGGACTCCAGCCAAAAACATTCAGTACTTC
CASGLGTPAKNIQYF
>TRBD1|TRBV20-1|medium-sized|TRBJ2-4
TGCAGTGCTAGAGGGTCTACAGGGGGCGAAAACATTCAGTACTTC
CSARGSTGGENIQYF